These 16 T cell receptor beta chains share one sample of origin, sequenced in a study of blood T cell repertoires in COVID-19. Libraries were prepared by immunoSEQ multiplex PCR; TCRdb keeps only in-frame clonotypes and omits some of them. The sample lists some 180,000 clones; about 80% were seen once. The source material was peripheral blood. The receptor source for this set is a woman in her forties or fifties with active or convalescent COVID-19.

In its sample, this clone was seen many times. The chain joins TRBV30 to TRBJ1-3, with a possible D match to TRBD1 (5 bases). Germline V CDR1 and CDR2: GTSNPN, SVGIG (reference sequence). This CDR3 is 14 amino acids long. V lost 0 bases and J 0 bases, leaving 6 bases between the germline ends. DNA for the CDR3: TGTGCCTGGAGTGTAGGACACTCTGGAAACACCATATATTTT. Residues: CAWSVGHSGNTIYF.

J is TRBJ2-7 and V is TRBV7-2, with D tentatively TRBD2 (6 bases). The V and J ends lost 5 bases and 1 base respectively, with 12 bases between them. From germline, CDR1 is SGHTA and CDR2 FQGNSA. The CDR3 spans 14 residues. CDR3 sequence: CASSASSGSYEQYF. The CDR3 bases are TGTGCCAGCAGCGCCAGTAGCGGTTCCTACGAGCAGTACTTC.

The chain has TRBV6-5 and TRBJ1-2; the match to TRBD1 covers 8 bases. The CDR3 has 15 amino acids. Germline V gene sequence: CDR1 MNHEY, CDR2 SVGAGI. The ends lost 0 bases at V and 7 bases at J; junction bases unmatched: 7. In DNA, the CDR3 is TGTGCCAGCAGTTACTCGATGTCAGGGGGCTTTGGCTACACCTTC. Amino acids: CASSYSMSGGFGYTF.

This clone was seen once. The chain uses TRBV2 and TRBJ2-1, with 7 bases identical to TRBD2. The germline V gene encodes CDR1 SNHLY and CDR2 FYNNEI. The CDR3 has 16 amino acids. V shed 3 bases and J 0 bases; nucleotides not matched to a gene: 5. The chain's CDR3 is CASSDPGGGSYNEQFF. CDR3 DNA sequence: TGTGCCAGCAGTGACCCGGGCGGGGGCTCCTACAATGAGCAGTTCTTC.

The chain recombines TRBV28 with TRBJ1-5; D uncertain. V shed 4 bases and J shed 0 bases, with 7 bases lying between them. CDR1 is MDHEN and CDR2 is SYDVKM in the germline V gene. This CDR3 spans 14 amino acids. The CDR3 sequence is CASSSTLSNQPQHF. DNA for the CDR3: TGTGCCAGCAGTTCGACACTTAGCAATCAGCCCCAGCATTTT.

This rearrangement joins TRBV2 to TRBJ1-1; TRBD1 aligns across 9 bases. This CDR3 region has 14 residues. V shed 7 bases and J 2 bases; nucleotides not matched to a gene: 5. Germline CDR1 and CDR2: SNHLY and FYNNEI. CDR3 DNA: TGTGCCAGCACCAGGACAGGGGCAAACACTGAAGCTTTCTTT. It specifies CASTRTGANTEAFF.

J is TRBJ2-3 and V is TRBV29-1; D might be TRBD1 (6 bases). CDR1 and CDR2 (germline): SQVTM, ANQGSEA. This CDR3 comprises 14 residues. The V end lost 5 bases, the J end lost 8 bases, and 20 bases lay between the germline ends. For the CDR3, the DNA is TGCAGCGTTACCACCGGGTCAGGGGAAGGTACGCAGTATTTT. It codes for CSVTTGSGEGTQYF.

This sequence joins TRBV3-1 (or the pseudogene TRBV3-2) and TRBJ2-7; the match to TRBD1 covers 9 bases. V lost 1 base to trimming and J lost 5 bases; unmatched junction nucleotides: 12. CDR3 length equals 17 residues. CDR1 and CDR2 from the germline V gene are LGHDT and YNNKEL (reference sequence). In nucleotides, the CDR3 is TGTGCCAGCAGCCAAGGATTTGGGACAGGGTCAATCCACGAGCAGTACTTC. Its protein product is CASSQGFGTGSIHEQYF.

CDR3 loop: CASSSTGAQETQYF. The DNA of the CDR3 is TGTGCCAGCTCATCGACAGGGGCCCAAGAGACCCAGTACTTC. The J gene is TRBJ2-5, the V gene TRBV18; 8 bases agree with TRBD1. J lost 1 base, V lost 5 bases, and 3 bases had no gene match. Germline CDR1 and CDR2: KGHSH and LQKENI. This CDR3 is built from 14 residues.

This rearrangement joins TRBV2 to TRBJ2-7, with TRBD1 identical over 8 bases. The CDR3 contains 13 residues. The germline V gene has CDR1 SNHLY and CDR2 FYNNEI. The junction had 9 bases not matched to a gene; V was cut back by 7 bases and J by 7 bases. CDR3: CASTDRGVGEQYF. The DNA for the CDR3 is TGTGCCAGCACCGACAGGGGAGTGGGGGAGCAGTACTTC.

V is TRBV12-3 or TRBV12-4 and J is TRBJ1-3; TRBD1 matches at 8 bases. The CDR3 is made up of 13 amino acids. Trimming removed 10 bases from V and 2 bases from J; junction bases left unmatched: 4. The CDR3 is CANQGAPGNTIYF. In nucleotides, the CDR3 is TGTGCCAACCAGGGGGCTCCTGGAAACACCATATATTTT.

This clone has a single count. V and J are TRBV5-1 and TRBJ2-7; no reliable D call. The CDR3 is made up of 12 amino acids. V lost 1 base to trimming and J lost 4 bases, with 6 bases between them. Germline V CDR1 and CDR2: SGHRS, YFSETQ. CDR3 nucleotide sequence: TGCGCCAGCAGCTTGTCCGGGTACGAGCAGTACTTC. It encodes CASSLSGYEQYF.

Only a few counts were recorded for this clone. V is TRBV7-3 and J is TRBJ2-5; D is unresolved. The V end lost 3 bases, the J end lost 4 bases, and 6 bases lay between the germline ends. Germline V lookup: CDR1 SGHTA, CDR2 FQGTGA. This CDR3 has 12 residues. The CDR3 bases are TGTGCCAGCAGCTTTTTCGGAGAGACCCAGTACTTC. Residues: CASSFFGETQYF.

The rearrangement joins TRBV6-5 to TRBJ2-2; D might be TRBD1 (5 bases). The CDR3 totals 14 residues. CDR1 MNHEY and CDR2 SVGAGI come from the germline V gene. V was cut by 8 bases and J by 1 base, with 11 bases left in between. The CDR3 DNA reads TGTGCCAGCCGTTCGCAGGGGAACACCGGGGAGCTGTTTTTT. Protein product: CASRSQGNTGELFF.

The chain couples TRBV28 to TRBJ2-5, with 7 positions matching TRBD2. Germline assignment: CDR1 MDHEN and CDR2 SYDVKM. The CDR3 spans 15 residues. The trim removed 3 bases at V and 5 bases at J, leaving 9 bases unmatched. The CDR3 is CASSLGGNGGETQYF. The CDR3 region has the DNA TGTGCCAGCAGTTTGGGGGGGAATGGAGGGGAGACCCAGTACTTC.

CDR3 region: CASSPTSAANEKLFF. The CDR3 coding sequence is TGCGCCAGCAGCCCTACCTCGGCGGCGAATGAAAAACTGTTTTTT. The chain carries TRBV4-3 and TRBJ1-4; D uncertain. The V end was cut by 4 bases, the J end by 5 bases, with 14 bases between. The CDR3 runs to 15 residues. The germline gives CDR1 LGHNA, CDR2 YSLEER.